These 19 T cell receptor beta chains originate from one sample sequenced in a study of cytomegalovirus exposure and HLA in healthy donors. The PCR had 60 Vbeta and 13 Jbeta primers. Clones were read by immunoSEQ multiplex PCR, and TCRdb kept only the in-frame ones, dropping some. In the table there are 150,000 to 200,000 clones, about 90% of which are singletons. The sample taken for sequencing was PBMCs. All receptors come from a boy between 2 and 15 years old in good health and CMV-seronegative.

A word on this clone: Other DNA sequences within the sample encode an identical CDR3. This chain links TRBV20-1 with TRBJ2-1; D perhaps matches TRBD2 (6 bases). Deletions cut 3 bases from V and 10 bases from J, with 7 bases between. There are 10 residues in the CDR3. CDR1 is DFQATT and CDR2 is SNEGSKA in the germline V gene (reference sequence). CDR3 amino acids: CSASGGEQFF. The CDR3 DNA follows: TGCAGTGCTAGCGGAGGGGAGCAGTTCTTC.

DNA for the CDR3: TGTGCCAGCAGTTACGAGCGGGAGGGGAATGAGCAGTTCTTC. Translation: CASSYEREGNEQFF. The V and J genes are TRBV5-4 and TRBJ2-1; 10 positions agree with TRBD2. CDR1 and CDR2 (germline): SGHNT, YYREEE (reference sequence). The CDR3 has 14 amino acids. The V segment lost 5 bases and the J segment 7 bases; nucleotides outside the gene matches: 6.

This chain uses TRBV10-3 with TRBJ2-5; the D is unclear. The CDR3 has 12 amino acids. The V and J ends lost 2 bases and 7 bases respectively, with 8 bases between them. Germline V gives CDR1 ENHRY, CDR2 SYGVKD. For the CDR3, the DNA is TGTGCCATCAGTGAGCTCTCCGGGACCCAGTACTTC. Translating it yields CAISELSGTQYF.

The rearrangement links TRBV28 to TRBJ1-1, with 9 bases lining up with TRBD1. Unmatched junction bases numbered 12, after V lost 6 bases and J lost 7 bases. CDR1 and CDR2 (germline): MDHEN, SYDVKM. The CDR3 runs 15 residues. CDR3 residues: CASRLNRGRFGEAFF. CDR3 bases: TGTGCCAGCAGGCTTAACAGGGGGCGATTTGGTGAAGCTTTCTTT.

The chain uses TRBV6-1 and TRBJ2-1; tentatively, D is TRBD2 (7 bases). Deletions cut 0 bases from V and 7 bases from J, with 16 bases between. This CDR3 has 16 residues. Germline lookup yields CDR1 MNHNS and CDR2 SASEGT. The CDR3 protein is CASSEAGGLYDNEQFF. DNA of the CDR3: TGTGCCAGCAGTGAAGCGGGGGGGCTCTATGATAATGAGCAGTTCTTC.

This clone occurred once. The chain joins TRBV6-5 to TRBJ2-5; D possibly corresponds to TRBD2 (5 bases). The V gene's germline CDR1 is MNHEY and CDR2 SVGAGI. V was trimmed by 7 bases and J by 6 bases, leaving 9 bases between them. The CDR3 has 11 residues. The CDR3 region is CASKIGKTQYF. The CDR3 region has the DNA TGTGCCAGCAAGATCGGGAAGACCCAGTACTTC.

The chain links TRBV9 to TRBJ2-7, with 7 bases fitting TRBD1. This CDR3 spans 15 amino acids. J lost 3 bases, V lost 2 bases, and 8 bases had no gene match. Germline CDR1 SGDLS, CDR2 YYNGEE. This chain's CDR3 is CASSVTGTAYYEQYF. In nucleotides, the CDR3 is TGTGCCAGCAGCGTCACCGGGACAGCATACTACGAGCAGTACTTC.

The chain links TRBV6-1 to TRBJ2-5; possibly TRBD2 for D (5 bases). Per the germline V gene, CDR1 is MNHNS and CDR2 is SASEGT. The V end was cut by 5 bases, the J end by 5 bases, with 18 bases between. This CDR3 region has 15 residues. The CDR3: CASSRPTSGLETQYF. Here the CDR3 DNA reads TGTGCCAGCAGTCGGCCCACCTCGGGATTGGAGACCCAGTACTTC.

J is TRBJ1-6 and V is TRBV7-9, with 9 bases lining up with TRBD1. CDR3 length equals 14 residues. With 3 bases clipped from V and 13 bases from J, the junction kept 7 bases outside the gene matches. Germline CDR1 and CDR2: SEHNR and FQNEAQ (reference sequence). CDR3: CASSFRDRDLPLHF. CDR3 coding DNA: TGTGCCAGCAGCTTCCGGGACAGGGATCTCCCCCTCCACTTT.

V is TRBV5-6 and J is TRBJ2-5; 7 bases are shared with TRBD1. This CDR3 comprises 16 residues. The trim removed 7 bases at V and 4 bases at J, leaving 16 bases unmatched. Per germline, CDR1 SGHDT and CDR2 YYEEEE. CDR3 in DNA: TGTGCCAGCTACTCAACGAGACAGGGTTGGACAGAGACCCAGTACTTC. Protein product: CASYSTRQGWTETQYF.

V is TRBV5-8 and J is TRBJ1-1; no clear D gene. Germline loops: CDR1 SGHTS, CDR2 YDEGEE. V was pared by 6 bases and J by 0 bases, with 21 bases between. This CDR3 contains 17 residues. The CDR3, as DNA: TGTGCCAGCAATCCCCGGGTTGATCCCAGCTTGAACACTGAAGCTTTCTTT. Translation gives CASNPRVDPSLNTEAFF. Complete variable domain (other parts from reference TRBV5-8 and TRBJ1-1): EAGVTQSPTHLIKTRGQQATLRCSPISGHTSVYWYQQALGLGLQFLLWYDEGEERNRGNFPPRFSGRQFPNYSSELNVNALELEDSALYLCASNPRVDPSLNTEAFFGQGTRLTVV.

The chain uses TRBV7-9 and TRBJ2-6; D unclear. With 5 bases removed from V and 0 bases from J, the gap between germline ends came to 8 bases. This CDR3 region has 15 residues. Germline V gene data show CDR1 as SEHNR and CDR2 as FQNEAQ (reference sequence). The CDR3 region is CASSPPSSGANVLTF. In DNA form, the CDR3 reads TGTGCCAGCAGCCCCCCCAGCTCTGGGGCCAACGTCCTGACTTTC.

Here the CDR3 DNA reads TGTGCCAGCACCCCAGGAGGCATGAACTATGGCTACACCTTC. Translated: CASTPGGMNYGYTF. J is TRBJ1-2 and V is TRBV6-1; the D is unclear. The CDR3 has 14 amino acids. Germline V CDR1 and CDR2: MNHNS, SASEGT. With 7 bases removed from V and 2 bases from J, the gap between germline ends came to 14 bases.

This chain connects TRBV29-1 to TRBJ1-3, with 7 bases identical to TRBD1. V gave up 6 bases and J gave up 0 bases; unmatched junction bases: 11. Germline V gene data show CDR1 as SQVTM and CDR2 as ANQGSEA. The CDR3 sequence is 16 residues long. CDR3 residues: CSVSGGQSFSGNTIYF. The CDR3, as DNA: TGCAGCGTCTCAGGGGGACAGTCCTTCTCTGGAAACACCATATATTTT.

In this sample, this clone turned up once. CDR3 DNA sequence: TGTGCCAGCAGACAAACTAGCGGGGGAGAGACCCAGTACTTC. This codes for CASRQTSGGETQYF. The V call is TRBV6-1, the J call TRBJ2-5; 11 bases are shared with TRBD2. With V trimmed by 6 bases and J by 4 bases, 4 bases remained unmatched. The CDR3 has 14 amino acids. Germline assignment: CDR1 MNHNS and CDR2 SASEGT.

A word on this clone: The same CDR3 also results from other DNA sequences found in this sample. V usage is TRBV28 and J usage is TRBJ1-2; D might be TRBD1 (6 bases). The CDR3 is made up of 13 amino acids. Germline-derived CDR1 and CDR2 are MDHEN and SYDVKM. V was pared by 5 bases and J by 5 bases, with 12 bases between. CDR3 coding DNA: TGTGCCAGCAGTCTCCTAGGGGGATATGGCTACACCTTC. This codes for CASSLLGGYGYTF.

This clone has just a few counts. This chain connects TRBV5-1 to TRBJ1-1; TRBD1 is a possible D gene (6 bases). Germline CDR1 reads SGHRS; CDR2 reads YFSETQ. V shed 4 bases and J shed 1 base, with 8 bases lying between them. The CDR3 extends over 13 amino acids. The CDR3 coding sequence is TGCGCCAGCAGCCAGGGACAGAACACTGAAGCTTTCTTT. Protein sequence: CASSQGQNTEAFF. The full variable domain, with the rest looked up from reference TRBV5-1 and TRBJ1-1, is KAGVTQTPRYLIKTRGQQVTLSCSPISGHRSVSWYQQTPGQGLQFLFEYFSETQRNKGNFPGRFSGRQFSNSRSEMNVSTLELGDSALYLCASSQGQNTEAFFGQGTRLTVV.

The J gene is TRBJ1-2, the V gene TRBV28; D is unresolved. This CDR3 has 11 residues. Trimming shortened V by 5 bases and J by 7 bases, and 8 bases separated the two germline ends. Germline V lookup: CDR1 MDHEN, CDR2 SYDVKM. CDR3 nucleotide sequence: TGTGCCAGCAGTACCACAGCTGGCTACACCTTC. Protein: CASSTTAGYTF.

V usage is TRBV5-4 and J usage is TRBJ2-5; D not resolved. Germline CDR1 SGHNT, CDR2 YYREEE (reference sequence). The V end was cut by 1 base, the J end by 6 bases, with 7 bases between. This CDR3 is built from 12 residues. The CDR3 protein is CASSLSGQTQYF. In DNA form, the CDR3 reads TGTGCCAGCAGCTTGTCTGGCCAGACCCAGTACTTC.